The rows below give T cell receptor beta chains drawn from one sample of a study of blood T cell repertoires in COVID-19. Assay used: immunoSEQ multiplex PCR; TCRdb lists only in-frame clones, some missing. The sample lists 200,000 to 300,000 clones, about 91% seen once, with about 2.5% in the top ten. The material sequenced was peripheral blood. These receptors originate from a person aged 18 to 35 with COVID-19, enrolled during active disease. Each CDR3 is given with its conserved first and last residue. A D gene is named only where the DNA matches it firmly. Size values are once, few and many counts, or a class for expanded clones, and some rows have none.

size,D,V,J,CDR3,DNA
-,-,TRBV9,TRBJ1-6,CASSVSSEDSPLHF,TGTGCCAGCAGCGTATCTTCAGAGGATTCACCCCTCCACTTT
-,-,TRBV4-1,TRBJ2-1,CASSQGTWLVDEQFF,TGCGCCAGCAGCCAAGGAACCTGGCTAGTGGATGAGCAGTTCTTC
-,TRBD1,TRBV12-5,TRBJ1-5,CASGTGTQQPQHF,TGTGCTAGTGGGACAGGGACGCAACAGCCCCAGCATTTT
-,TRBD2,TRBV7-6,TRBJ2-2,CASSLVLAGVTGELFF,TGTGCCAGCAGCTTAGTCCTAGCGGGAGTTACCGGGGAGCTGTTTTTT
-,-,TRBV7-9,TRBJ2-7,CASSLTGDRNYEQYF,TGTGCCAGCAGCTTAACGGGGGACCGGAACTACGAGCAGTACTTC
-,-,TRBV5-6,TRBJ2-3,CASSLIREKGTQYF,TGTGCCAGCAGCTTGATACGGGAGAAGGGTACGCAGTATTTT
-,-,TRBV28,TRBJ2-7,CASSSDSPEQYF,TGTGCCAGCAGCTCGGACAGTCCCGAGCAGTACTTC
-,-,TRBV18,TRBJ1-2,CASSPARTEPNYGYTF,TGTGCCAGCTCACCCGCCCGGACAGAGCCCAACTATGGCTACACCTTC
-,TRBD2,TRBV10-3,TRBJ2-3,CAIGLAGTSDTQYF,TGTGCCATCGGCCTAGCGGGAACGTCAGATACGCAGTATTTT
-,TRBD2,TRBV25-1,TRBJ2-1,CASSEFPASGSNEQFF,TGTGCCAGCAGTGAATTCCCGGCTAGCGGTTCCAATGAGCAGTTCTTC
-,-,TRBV5-1,TRBJ1-4,CASSLALDEKLFF,TGCGCCAGCAGCTTGGCACTGGATGAAAAACTGTTTTTT
-,TRBD1,TRBV4-1,TRBJ2-7,CASSHRTGPHEQYF,TGCGCCAGCAGCCATCGGACAGGGCCCCACGAGCAGTACTTC
-,TRBD2,TRBV9,TRBJ2-7,CASSGLAGETEQYF,TGTGCCAGCAGCGGCCTAGCGGGCGAGACAGAGCAGTACTTC
-,-,TRBV28,TRBJ2-1,CASSPKVPDSSYNEQFF,TGTGCCAGCAGCCCCAAAGTCCCGGACAGCTCCTACAATGAGCAGTTCTTC
-,TRBD1,TRBV10-3,TRBJ1-1,CAISRGQDEAFF,TGTGCCATCAGTAGGGGACAGGATGAAGCTTTCTTT
-,-,TRBV7-8,TRBJ1-1,CASSSRPSAGTEAFF,TGTGCCAGCAGCTCGCGACCTTCGGCGGGCACTGAAGCTTTCTTT
-,-,TRBV2,TRBJ2-4,CASAWTNGIQYF,TGTGCCAGCGCGTGGACTAATGGGATTCAGTACTTC
-,TRBD2,TRBV2,TRBJ2-3,CASTASGSTDTQYF,TGTGCCAGCACGGCTAGCGGGAGCACAGATACGCAGTATTTT
-,-,TRBV6-5,TRBJ2-7,CASSSDSYEQYF,TGTGCCAGCAGCTCGGACAGCTACGAGCAGTACTTC
-,-,TRBV4-3,TRBJ2-1,CASSQEVAFEGNEQFF,TGCGCCAGCAGCCAAGAGGTTGCCTTTGAGGGCAATGAGCAGTTCTTC
few,TRBD1,TRBV7-2,TRBJ2-1,CASSPDRGGYNEQFF,TGTGCCAGCAGCCCGGACAGGGGTGGCTACAATGAGCAGTTCTTC
-,TRBD2,TRBV19,TRBJ2-2,CASSIRGLAGNTGELFF,TGTGCCAGTAGTATTCGCGGGCTAGCGGGTAATACCGGGGAGCTGTTTTTT
-,TRBD2,TRBV19,TRBJ2-5,CASSIHLAGETQYF,TGTGCCAGTAGTATTCACCTAGCGGGAGAGACCCAGTACTTC
-,-,TRBV5-1,TRBJ1-5,CASSSDPLANQPQHF,TGCGCCAGCAGCTCGGACCCGCTAGCAAATCAGCCCCAGCATTTT
-,-,TRBV19,TRBJ2-7,CASSIGGLSYEQYF,TGTGCCAGTAGTATAGGAGGACTCTCCTACGAGCAGTACTTC
once,TRBD2,TRBV7-9,TRBJ2-7,CASSSLLAGYSYEQYF,TGTGCCAGCAGCTCCCTACTAGCGGGATACTCCTACGAGCAGTACTTC
few,-,TRBV12-5,TRBJ1-1,CASGLTGNTEAFF,TGTGCTAGTGGTTTGACAGGGAACACTGAAGCTTTCTTT
once,TRBD2,TRBV19,TRBJ2-2,CASNPGGRLAGGHGTGELFF,TGTGCCAGTAACCCCGGGGGGCGGCTAGCGGGAGGGCACGGAACCGGGGAGCTGTTTTTT
-,-,TRBV4-2,TRBJ1-5,CASSQVAGQENQPQHF,TGTGCCAGCAGCCAAGTTGCAGGGCAGGAGAATCAGCCCCAGCATTTT
-,TRBD1,TRBV19,TRBJ1-4,CASSVGQPNEKLFF,TGTGCCAGTAGTGTGGGACAGCCCAATGAAAAACTGTTTTTT
-,-,TRBV28,TRBJ2-7,CASSLFGGDSYEQYF,TGTGCCAGCAGTTTATTCGGCGGGGACTCCTACGAGCAGTACTTC
-,-,TRBV7-9,TRBJ1-2,CASSWDSRADYGYTF,TGTGCCAGCAGCTGGGACTCCAGGGCGGACTATGGCTACACCTTC
-,TRBD1,TRBV27,TRBJ2-7,CASSPSGTDKNYEQYF,TGTGCCAGCAGTCCATCCGGGACAGATAAAAACTACGAGCAGTACTTC
-,TRBD1,TRBV4-1,TRBJ2-7,CASSQGGTVRTYEQYF,TGCGCCAGCAGCCAAGGAGGGACAGTAAGAACCTACGAGCAGTACTTC
-,-,TRBV28,TRBJ2-3,CASRLTGGENTQYF,TGTGCCAGCAGGCTAACGGGGGGCGAGAATACGCAGTATTTT
-,TRBD1,TRBV5-1,TRBJ2-2,CASRTQGALSAGELFF,TGCGCCAGCAGAACACAGGGGGCGTTAAGTGCCGGGGAGCTGTTTTTT
-,-,TRBV11-2,TRBJ2-7,CASSLDLSGISYEQYF,TGTGCCAGCAGCTTAGATCTATCGGGGATCTCCTACGAGCAGTACTTC
-,-,TRBV9,TRBJ2-7,CASSVDYTHSYEQYF,TGTGCCAGCAGCGTCGACTATACCCACTCCTACGAGCAGTACTTC
-,TRBD1,TRBV11-2,TRBJ1-2,CASSLGGTGFYGYTF,TGTGCCAGCAGCTTAGGGGGGACAGGGTTCTATGGCTACACCTTC
few,TRBD2,TRBV3-1/TRBV3-2,TRBJ2-1,CASSQSISGRPNYNEQFF,TGTGCCAGCAGCCAAAGTATTAGCGGGAGGCCCAATTACAATGAGCAGTTCTTC
few,-,TRBV7-2,TRBJ2-7,CASSFPGLPLEQYF,TGTGCCAGCAGCTTTCCGGGACTCCCGTTGGAGCAGTACTTC
-,-,TRBV6-2/TRBV6-3,TRBJ1-5,CASSLGGSNQPQHF,TGTGCCAGCAGTTTAGGGGGATCCAATCAGCCCCAGCATTTT
-,TRBD1,TRBV9,TRBJ1-2,CASSVVPVGQGIGYTF,TGTGCCAGCAGCGTAGTTCCGGTGGGACAGGGGATTGGCTACACCTTC
-,TRBD1,TRBV6-5,TRBJ1-1,CASSQQGQEDAFF,TGTGCCAGCAGTCAACAGGGGCAAGAGGACGCTTTCTTT
once,-,TRBV7-9,TRBJ1-2,CASSRGSHYGYTF,TGTGCCAGCAGCCGAGGGTCGCACTATGGCTACACCTTC
-,-,TRBV29-1,TRBJ2-7,CSVAAATEDEQYF,TGCAGCGTTGCCGCCGCGACGGAGGACGAGCAGTACTTC
once,TRBD2,TRBV24-1,TRBJ2-3,CATSDPSGDTQYF,TGTGCCACCAGTGATCCTAGCGGAGATACGCAGTATTTT
-,TRBD2,TRBV19,TRBJ2-7,CASSPSGSHEQYF,TGTGCCAGTAGTCCCAGCGGGAGCCACGAGCAGTACTTC
-,TRBD1,TRBV4-1,TRBJ1-1,CASSTRQGANTEAFF,TGCGCCAGCAGCACTCGACAGGGGGCAAACACTGAAGCTTTCTTT
-,-,TRBV9,TRBJ1-1,CASSGGENTEAFF,TGTGCCAGCAGCGGGGGGGAGAACACTGAAGCTTTCTTT
-,TRBD2,TRBV7-3,TRBJ2-1,CASSSRGGENEQFF,TGTGCCAGCAGCTCTCGGGGGGGCGAAAATGAGCAGTTCTTC
-,-,TRBV7-2,TRBJ2-5,CASSLGAGPGETQYF,TGTGCCAGCAGCTTAGGGGCTGGGCCAGGCGAGACCCAGTACTTC
-,-,TRBV6-1,TRBJ1-2,CASSEGPSTNYGYTF,TGTGCCAGCAGTGAGGGCCCCTCAACTAACTATGGCTACACCTTC
once,TRBD1,TRBV7-8,TRBJ2-5,CASSLGRQGSETQYF,TGTGCCAGCAGCTTAGGTCGACAGGGTTCAGAGACCCAGTACTTC
once,TRBD1,TRBV28,TRBJ1-1,CASSPATGFDYTEAFF,TGTGCCAGCAGTCCCGCGACAGGGTTCGACTACACTGAAGCTTTCTTT
-,-,TRBV5-6,TRBJ2-1,CASSLVPNEQFF,TGTGCCAGCAGCTTGGTCCCTAATGAGCAGTTCTTC